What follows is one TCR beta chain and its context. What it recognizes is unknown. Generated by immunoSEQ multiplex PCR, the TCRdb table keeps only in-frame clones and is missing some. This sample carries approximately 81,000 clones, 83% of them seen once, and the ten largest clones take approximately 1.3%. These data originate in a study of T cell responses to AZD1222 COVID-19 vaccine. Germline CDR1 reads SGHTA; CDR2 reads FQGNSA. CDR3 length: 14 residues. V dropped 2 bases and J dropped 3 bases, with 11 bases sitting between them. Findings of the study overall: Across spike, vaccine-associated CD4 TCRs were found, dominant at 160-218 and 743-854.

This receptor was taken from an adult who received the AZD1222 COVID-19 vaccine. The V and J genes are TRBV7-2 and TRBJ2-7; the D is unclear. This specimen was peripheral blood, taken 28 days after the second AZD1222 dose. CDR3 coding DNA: TGTGCCAGCAGCTTAAACACCGGAAACTACGAGCAGTACTTC. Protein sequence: CASSLNTGNYEQYF.